These T cell receptor beta chains were read from a single sample in a study of blood T cell repertoires in COVID-19. Some clones are missing from TCRdb's copy, which holds only in-frame ones; the method was immunoSEQ multiplex PCR. The table has approximately 440,000 clones, roughly 88% seen once. Sequencing was performed on PBMCs or T cells enriched from blood (not recorded which). Receptors were obtained from a man in his late teens or twenties who had recovered from COVID-19. The CDR3 runs from the conserved cysteine through the conserved F or W.

j_gene | v_gene | CDR3aa
TRBJ2-1 | TRBV6-1 | CASRSTGVSNEQFF
TRBJ2-7 | TRBV12-5 | CASGVDRGYEQYF
TRBJ2-5 | TRBV20-1 | CSARVGKTQYF
TRBJ2-7 | TRBV5-1 | CASSLGTSAYSYEQYF
TRBJ2-1 | TRBV3-1/TRBV3-2 | CASSPPLAGGDEQFF
TRBJ2-2 | TRBV3-1/TRBV3-2 | CASGQLNTGELFF
TRBJ1-5 | TRBV5-4 | CASSTATGPQHF
TRBJ1-6 | TRBV2 | CASSEARAGSPLHF
TRBJ2-5 | TRBV2 | CASSELGGRETQYF
TRBJ2-7 | TRBV4-2 | CASSQTRTSGRNEQYF
TRBJ2-1 | TRBV11-2 | CASSLPNGGQERSEQFF
TRBJ1-4 | TRBV10-3 | CAISELGLGDNVKLFF
TRBJ2-2 | TRBV13 | CASIALGTSGSRTGELFF
TRBJ2-1 | TRBV5-4 | CASSPANGAYNEQFF
TRBJ1-1 | TRBV20-1 | CSGERQAEAFF
TRBJ1-2 | TRBV3-1/TRBV3-2 | CASSHYPGTGEDYGYTF
TRBJ1-6 | TRBV5-6 | CASSSSRGNSPLHF
TRBJ1-1 | TRBV10-1 | CASSGTMNTEAFF
TRBJ2-1 | TRBV29-1 | CSVISGGSSYNEQFF
TRBJ1-1 | TRBV25-1 | CASTRGVGTEAFF
TRBJ2-2 | TRBV5-1 | CASSMTRSTGELFF
TRBJ1-1 | TRBV5-1 | CASSQTGTNTEAFF
TRBJ2-7 | TRBV10-3 | CAISESPRVRLAGGTLSYEQYF
TRBJ1-2 | TRBV29-1 | CSVAGSNYGYTF
TRBJ2-5 | TRBV29-1 | CSVEQGVLYQETQYF
TRBJ2-1 | TRBV7-6 | CASSPSFPTGHNEQFF
TRBJ2-3 | TRBV5-1 | CATGADLGGDTDTQYF
TRBJ2-3 | TRBV3-1/TRBV3-2 | CASSQVQGSDTQYF
TRBJ2-1 | TRBV18 | CASSNQGAEQFF
TRBJ1-2 | TRBV4-1 | CASRDRGWGYTF
TRBJ2-4 | TRBV28 | CASSGGRGNIQYF
TRBJ1-3 | TRBV7-9 | CASSLGIDRGSGNTIYF
TRBJ1-2 | TRBV7-2 | CASSPLRQTYGYTF
TRBJ2-1 | TRBV28 | CASSGAGTGTYNEQFF
TRBJ1-1 | TRBV29-1 | CSVRDRGPSSNTEAFF
TRBJ2-7 | TRBV6-5 | CASNSYLTYEQYF
TRBJ1-5 | TRBV19 | CASSGTTGFYSNQPQHF
TRBJ1-3 | TRBV5-1 | CASSLEAEGGTIYF
TRBJ2-3 | TRBV27 | CASSFVGERGQSTPSTDTQYF
TRBJ1-5 | TRBV3-1/TRBV3-2 | CASSQDPAGSQHF
TRBJ1-1 | TRBV4-1 | CASSQEDRVVFAEAFF
TRBJ1-2 | TRBV18 | CASSPTGLENGYTF
TRBJ2-1 | TRBV19 | CASSHRDRGYNEQFF